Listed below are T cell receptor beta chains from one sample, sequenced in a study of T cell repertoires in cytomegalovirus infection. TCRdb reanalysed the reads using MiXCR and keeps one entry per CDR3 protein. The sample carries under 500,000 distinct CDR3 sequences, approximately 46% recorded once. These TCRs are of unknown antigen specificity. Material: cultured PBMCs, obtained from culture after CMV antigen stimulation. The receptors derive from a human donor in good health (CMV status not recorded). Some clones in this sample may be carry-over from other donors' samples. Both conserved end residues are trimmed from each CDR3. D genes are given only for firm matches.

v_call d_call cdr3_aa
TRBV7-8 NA ASSYALGQETQY
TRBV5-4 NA ASSLLEGTSTDTQY
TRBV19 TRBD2 ASSRRGGLAGNEQY
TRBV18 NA ASSPSGRGANQPQH
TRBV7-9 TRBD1 ASSLRQGAHHTEAF
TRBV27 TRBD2 ASSLNRLAFDTQY
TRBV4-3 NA ASSQTTETGELF
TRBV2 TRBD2 ASTRTSANGEQF
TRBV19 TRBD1 ASSIGGTAYTDTQY
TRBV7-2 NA ASGIGTEAF
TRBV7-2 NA ASSSRSVSWNIQY
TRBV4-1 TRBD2 ASSPLGRGGSYNEQF
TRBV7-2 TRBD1 ASSLASPGQGNNSPLH
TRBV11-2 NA ASSPSGLNEQF
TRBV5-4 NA ASSAGSTNPDTQY
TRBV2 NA ASKDWRGRGNEQF
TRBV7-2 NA ASSVKQGYGYT